The entry below describes one T cell receptor (beta chain). In this sample, this clonotype turned up a few times. Its specific antigen is unknown. Base qualities are not at hand, and no much larger clone is one base apart. The data derive from a study of read filtering for tumor transcriptome and immune sequencing (dated by TCRdb to about 2020). Some background on the complete study: The cohort was composed of 17 to 20 male and approximately 15 female patients, with a mean age of approximately 62 years and an age range of roughly 40 to 90. By revised international staging, under 10 patients were R-ISS I, about 16 were R-ISS II and 6 or 7 were R-ISS III. After DNase treatment, whole-transcriptome libraries were prepared with the TruSeq RNA Access Library Prep Kit. TCR-region mapped reads per sample ranged from about 4 to 10.27 million with IR-seq versus only roughly 75 to 1273 with RNA-seq. The study compared TCR repertoires from targeted immune repertoire sequencing and bulk whole-transcriptome sequencing run on the same bone marrow samples. A main aim was a read-filtering strategy for immune repertoire data, specifically whether clonotypes supported by a single read should be removed.

V was cut back by 6 bases and J by 6 bases, leaving a gap of 13 bases between them. Per the germline V gene, MDHEN is the CDR1 and SYDVKM is the CDR2. Its CDR3 holds 13 amino acids, cysteine through phenylalanine. The sequence is cut down to CDR3 DNA, 39 bases in frame from base 1. On the study overall, not on this receptor specifically: Single-read clonotypes made up around 82% of clonotypes but about 3.2% of total reads in IR-seq, and over 65% of clonotypes and about 45% of reads in RNA-seq. Compared with RNA-seq, IR-seq captured clonotypes at much greater depth and more reliably, and a smaller IR-seq throughput was enough to identify most of the shared clonotypes. The correlation between IR-seq and RNA-seq shared clonotype proportions was increased by removal of single-read clonotypes. The sorted CD138-negative fraction was a mixed bone marrow immune population, not purified T cells.

Bone marrow was sampled from every patient at the time of active disease. Ficoll-Hypaque density gradient centrifugation was used to isolate the bone marrow mononuclear cells. To remove myeloma plasma cells, the cells were labeled with CD138 magnetic microbeads on a MACS separator, and CD138-negative cells were then collected by negative selection. Flow cytometry with CD138 antibodies on an Attune NxT was used to check how pure the isolated cells were. TRIzol reagent was used to extract total RNA, and a NanoDrop spectrophotometer was used to quantify the extracted RNA. Paired RNA-seq and IR-seq were performed on each patient's CD138-negative bone marrow sample. TCR libraries were built from about 400 ng RNA with the Immunoverse kit, using molecular barcoded adaptors covering alpha/delta and beta/gamma chains. TCR library preparation used the same RNA that went into transcriptome sequencing. An Illumina HiSeq 4000 with 2 x 150 cycles was used to sequence the TCR libraries. For the original study's pipeline: TCR reads were aligned to human V, D, J and C references and assembled into CDR3 clonotypes with MiXCR, including quality filtering and error correction. The tcR package in R was used for analysis of clonotype counts and gene usage diversity. For inspection of raw mapping reads, RNA-seq reads were mapped by STAR aligner version 2.5.3a onto GRCh37 of the human genome. IR-seq fastq files were randomly downsampled with Seqtk 1.3 to test the effect of sequencing depth on detected clonotypes. The public reads were reprocessed in TCRdb via fastp at Q25 and MiXCR, keeping in-frame beta chains. Records with the same CDR3 protein are collapsed into one entry carrying the most frequent genes and DNA. Here the V and J calls rest on TCRdb's processing, not on the authors' analysis. A total of approximately 90,000 distinct CDR3 sequences appear in this sample, roughly 21% of them only once. More than 9.5% of the sample belongs to the ten largest clones.

The TCR originated in a donor older than 35 with multiple myeloma. The sequence joins TRBV28 to TRBJ2-3; TRBD2 is a weak D gene call, 7 bases matching. The specimen sequenced was a population of CD138-negative cells sorted from bone marrow. Per the publication, the cell subset or site label means: bone marrow mononuclear cells depleted of CD138+ plasma/myeloma cells by negative magnetic selection. CDR3 protein: CASRTGGLDTQYF. The sequenced DNA is TGTGCCAGCAGGACGGGGGGCCTCGATACGCAGTATTTT.